This TCR beta chain was identified during a study of cytomegalovirus exposure and HLA in healthy donors. Overall study results and limits: A likely sequencing artifact accounted for one observed cluster of highly shared sequence variants. The authors later linked a missense DCLRE1C variant to TCR beta V- and J-gene trimming.

As regards this clone: Its antigen is unidentified.

PCR was performed using 60 Vbeta and 13 Jbeta primers. Repertoires were generated with immunoSEQ multiplex PCR, while TCRdb's copy carries only in-frame clones and drops some. In total, the table holds 200,000 to 250,000 clones. What was sequenced was PBMCs. The clonotype comes from a girl aged 2-15 years in good health and CMV-seropositive.

The CDR3 DNA reads TGCGCCAGCAGGTTCGGGGGAGGGGATACGCAGTATTTT. Protein sequence: CASRFGGGDTQYF. The chain couples TRBV10-2 to TRBJ2-3, with TRBD2 matching over 7 bases. Germline V gives CDR1 WSHSY, CDR2 SAAADI. The CDR3 runs 13 residues. V gave up 6 bases and J gave up 6 bases; unmatched junction bases: 6.